This entry features one T cell receptor beta chain sequence. No antigen is known for it. No base quality values were provided; no much bigger clone lies one nucleotide off. Inclusive of the bounding cysteine and phenylalanine, the CDR3 is 16 residues long. Only the CDR3 portion is preserved as DNA: 48 bases, with reading frame beginning at the first base. Trimming at the junction amounts to 0 bases on V and 3 bases on J, and the germline ends lie 15 bases apart. According to the germline V gene, CDR1 reads SGHRS and CDR2 reads YFSETQ. Whole blood was collected in K2EDTA tubes by collaborating institutions according to the institutions' own protocols. For TCRbeta analysis, collaborators shipped samples as frozen whole blood, isolated PBMCs, or DNA extracted from either of those sample types. This sample is drawn from a study of blood T cell repertoires in COVID-19 (dated by TCRdb to the early 2020s). Looking at the study overall: Samples covering the acute and convalescent phases of COVID-19 were provided by collaborators in the United States, Italy and Spain. The material from the prospective study consisted of cDNA or gDNA derived from T cells, B-cell-depleted T cells, or PBMCs. Subjects who had been exposed to COVID-19, were actively infected with it, or had recovered from it provided the deeply sampled blood TCRbeta repertoires that made up the dataset. A freely available public database, intended as a resource for researchers studying the immune response to SARS-CoV-2, is where the repertoires were released. Samples were obtained from the ongoing ImmuneRACE study (first 160 participants) and from some 1,300 subjects provided by 6 global collaborators. Nearly every sample came with metadata listing a de-identified subject ID, COVID-19 status, age in years and sex. Where available, HLA class I and class II types were obtained from metadata supplied by the sample provider rather than from assay-based typing.

Results and caveats for the whole study, not just this receptor: How much clinical and demographic metadata was included differed by source and by participant, and the metadata was provided uncurated.

TCRbeta CDR3 regions were amplified from genomic DNA by means of the immunoSEQ Assay, a bias-controlled multiplex PCR. On the study's bioinformatics: Nucleated cell counts per sample were estimated from amplification of reference gene primers within the assay. Sequence reads were collapsed and filtered to measure the absolute abundance of every unique TCRbeta CDR3 rearrangement. For each sample, productive Simpson clonality was calculated as the square root of Simpson's diversity index over productive rearrangements. TCRdb retrieved this table from immuneACCESS and kept in-frame rearrangements only. Not all clones are present; in checked studies, unresolved V genes account for under half, and no reason is known for the remainder. V and J calls plus clone size are reproduced from that table; the DNA served to infer D and trimming. This sample comprises about 340,000 clones, 80% to 90% of them detected only once. 2.5% to 3% of the sample is taken by the ten largest.

This receptor was obtained from a man aged 25 to 40 with active or convalescent COVID-19. The sample comprised peripheral blood. The receptor chain draws on TRBV5-1 and TRBJ2-5, with TRBD1 perhaps the D gene, on 6 matching bases. The encoded CDR3 is CASSLESGDRKETQYF. In nucleotides, the sequence is TGCGCCAGCAGCTTGGAGTCTGGAGACAGGAAAGAGACCCAGTACTTC.